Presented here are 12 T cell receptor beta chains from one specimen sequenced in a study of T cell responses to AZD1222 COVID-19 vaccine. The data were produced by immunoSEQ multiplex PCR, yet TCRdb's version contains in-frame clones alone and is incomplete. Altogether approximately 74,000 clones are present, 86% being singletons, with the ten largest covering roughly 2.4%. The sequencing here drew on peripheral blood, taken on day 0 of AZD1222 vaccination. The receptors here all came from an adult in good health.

The CDR3 coding sequence is TGTGCCAGCAGCGTAGGGGTGGCTAATGAAAAACTGTTTTTT. Translating it yields CASSVGVANEKLFF. J is TRBJ1-4 and V is TRBV9; no definite D call. Germline V gene sequence: CDR1 SGDLS, CDR2 YYNGEE. The CDR3 has 14 residues. The V gene lost 0 bases and the J gene lost 3 bases, with 6 bases spanning the gap.

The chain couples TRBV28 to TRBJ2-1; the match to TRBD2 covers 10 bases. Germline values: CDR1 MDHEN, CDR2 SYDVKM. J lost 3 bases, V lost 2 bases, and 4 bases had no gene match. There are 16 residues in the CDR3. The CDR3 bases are TGTGCCAGCAGTTTACCCCCTAGCGGGAGCTACAATGAGCAGTTCTTC. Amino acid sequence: CASSLPPSGSYNEQFF.

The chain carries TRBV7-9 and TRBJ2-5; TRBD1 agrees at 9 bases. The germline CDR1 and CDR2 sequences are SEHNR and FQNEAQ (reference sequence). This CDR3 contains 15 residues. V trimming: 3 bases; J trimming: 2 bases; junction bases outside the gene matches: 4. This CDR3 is CASSLTGGKQETQYF. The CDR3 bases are TGTGCCAGCAGCTTGACAGGGGGGAAACAAGAGACCCAGTACTTC.

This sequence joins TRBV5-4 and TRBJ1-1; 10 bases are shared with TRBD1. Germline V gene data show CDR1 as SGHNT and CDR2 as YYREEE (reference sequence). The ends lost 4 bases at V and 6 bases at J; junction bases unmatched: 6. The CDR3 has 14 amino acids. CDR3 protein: CASSAGQGFPEAFF. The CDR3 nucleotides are TGTGCCAGCAGCGCGGGACAGGGGTTCCCTGAAGCTTTCTTT.

CDR3: CASSQDGNQPQHF. The CDR3 nucleotides are TGTGCCAGCAGTCAGGACGGCAATCAGCCCCAGCATTTT. The chain is built from TRBV6-4 and TRBJ1-5, with D unresolved. The CDR3 runs 13 residues. CDR1 and CDR2 (germline): MRHNA, SNTAGT. The ends were cut back, 5 bases at V and 2 bases at J, with 7 bases in the middle.

The CDR3 coding sequence is TGCGCCAGCAGCTCGAGCGGCTACCCCTCCTACAATGAGCAGTTCTTC. Translated, it gives CASSSSGYPSYNEQFF. The chain couples TRBV5-1 to TRBJ2-1; TRBD2 might be the D (5 bases). Trimming cost V 3 bases and J 0 bases, with 13 bases left between them. Looked up from germline, CDR1 is SGHRS and CDR2 is YFSETQ. CDR3 length equals 16 residues.

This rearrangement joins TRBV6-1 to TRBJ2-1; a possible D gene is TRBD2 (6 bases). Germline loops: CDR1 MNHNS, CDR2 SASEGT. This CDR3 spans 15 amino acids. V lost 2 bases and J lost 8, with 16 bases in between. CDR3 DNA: TGTGCCAGCAGTGAATCGACTAGAACCGGGGATGAGCAGTTCTTC. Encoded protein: CASSESTRTGDEQFF.

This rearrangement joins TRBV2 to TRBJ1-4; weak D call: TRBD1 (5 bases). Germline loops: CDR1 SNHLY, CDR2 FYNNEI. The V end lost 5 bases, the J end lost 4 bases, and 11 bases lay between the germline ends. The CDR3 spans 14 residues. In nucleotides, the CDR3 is TGTGCCAGCAGTCTAAAGGGGTTTAATGAAAAACTGTTTTTT. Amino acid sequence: CASSLKGFNEKLFF.

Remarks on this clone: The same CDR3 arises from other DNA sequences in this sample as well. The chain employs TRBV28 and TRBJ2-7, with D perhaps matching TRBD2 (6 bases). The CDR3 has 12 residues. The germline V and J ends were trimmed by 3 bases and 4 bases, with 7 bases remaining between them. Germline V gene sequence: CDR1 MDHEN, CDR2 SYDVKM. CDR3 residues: CASSLEGYEQYF. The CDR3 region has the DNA TGTGCCAGCAGTTTGGAGGGATACGAGCAGTACTTC.

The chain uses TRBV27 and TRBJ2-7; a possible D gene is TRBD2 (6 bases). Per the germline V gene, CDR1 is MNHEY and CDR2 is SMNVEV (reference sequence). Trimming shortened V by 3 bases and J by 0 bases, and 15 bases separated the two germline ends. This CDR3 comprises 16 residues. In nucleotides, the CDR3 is TGTGCCAGCAGTTTGCAATTAGCGGATAGCTCCTACGAGCAGTACTTC. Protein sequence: CASSLQLADSSYEQYF.

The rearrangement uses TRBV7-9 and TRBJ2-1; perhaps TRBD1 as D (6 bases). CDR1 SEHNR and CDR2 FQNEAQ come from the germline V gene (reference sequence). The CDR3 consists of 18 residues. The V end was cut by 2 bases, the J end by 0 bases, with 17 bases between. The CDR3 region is CASSLILGGRSSYNEQFF. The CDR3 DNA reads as TGTGCCAGCAGCTTAATTCTTGGGGGCCGGAGCTCCTACAATGAGCAGTTCTTC. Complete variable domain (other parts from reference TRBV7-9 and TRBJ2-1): DTGVSQNPRHKITKRGQNVTFRCDPISEHNRLYWYRQTLGQGPEFLTYFQNEAQLEKSRLLSDRFSAERPKGSFSTLEIQRTEQGDSAMYLCASSLILGGRSSYNEQFFGPGTRLTVL.

CDR3 coding DNA: TGTGCCATCACACCTAGCGGGGGTACAGATACGCAGTATTTT. Translated, it gives CAITPSGGTDTQYF. The chain has TRBV10-3 and TRBJ2-3; 10 bases align to TRBD2. J gave up 3 bases and V 7 bases, and 4 bases lay outside the gene matches. Germline CDR1 is ENHRY and CDR2 is SYGVKD. This CDR3 comprises 14 residues.